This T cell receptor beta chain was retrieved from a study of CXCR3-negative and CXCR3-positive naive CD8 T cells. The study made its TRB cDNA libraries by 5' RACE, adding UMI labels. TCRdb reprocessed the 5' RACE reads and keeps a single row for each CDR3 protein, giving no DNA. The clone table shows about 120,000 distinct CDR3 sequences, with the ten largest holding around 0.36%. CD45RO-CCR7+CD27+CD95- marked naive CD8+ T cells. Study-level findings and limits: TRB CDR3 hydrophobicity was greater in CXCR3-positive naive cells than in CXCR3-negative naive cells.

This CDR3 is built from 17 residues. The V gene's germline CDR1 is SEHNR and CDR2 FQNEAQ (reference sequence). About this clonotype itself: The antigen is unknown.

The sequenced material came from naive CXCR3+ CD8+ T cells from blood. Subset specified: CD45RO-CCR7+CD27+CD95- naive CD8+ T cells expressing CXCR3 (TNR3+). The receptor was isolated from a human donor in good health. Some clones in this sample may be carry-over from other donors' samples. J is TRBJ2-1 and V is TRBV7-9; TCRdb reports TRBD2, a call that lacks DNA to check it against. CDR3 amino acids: CASSLSTGTSGNNEQFF.